Listed below are T cell receptor beta chains from one sample, sequenced in a study of blood T cell repertoires in COVID-19. Using immunoSEQ multiplex PCR, the repertoire was profiled, and TCRdb retains in-frame clones only, with some absent. The sample includes over 200,000 clones, more than 80% of them seen just once. The sample taken for sequencing was peripheral blood. These receptors were taken from a man aged 30-40 years with COVID-19, enrolled during active disease. CDR3s include the opening cysteine and the closing phenylalanine or tryptophan. The order of the fields is CDR3 DNA, CDR3 protein, V gene, clone size, J gene, D gene. The D gene is left open where the match is weak. The listing skips clone size in some rows; elsewhere it reads once, few, many or a size class.

TGTGCCAGCAGGCGACTAGCGGGAGGGCAGGAGACCCAGTACTTC	CASRRLAGGQETQYF	TRBV27	-	TRBJ2-5	TRBD2
TGTGCCATCAGTGCTGAGGGATCACCCCTCCACTTT	CAISAEGSPLHF	TRBV10-3	-	TRBJ1-6	-
TGCACCAGCAGCCAAGGCGCCGGTGTGTGTCCGGCCTACGAGCAGTACTTC	CTSSQGAGVCPAYEQYF	TRBV1	once	TRBJ2-7	-
TGTGCCAGCTCTCGGGGGACAGGGGTTATAAGGACCGGGGAGCTGTTTTTT	CASSRGTGVIRTGELFF	TRBV13	-	TRBJ2-2	TRBD1
TGTGCCAGCAGCTTGGCCTCGTCTGGGGCCAACGTCCTGACTTTC	CASSLASSGANVLTF	TRBV5-4	-	TRBJ2-6	-
TGTGCCAGCAGATTAACAGGGATCATCAATCAGCCCCAGCATTTT	CASRLTGIINQPQHF	TRBV2	-	TRBJ1-5	-
TGTGCCAGCTCACCGCCGGGACAGGCCTACGAGCAGTACTTC	CASSPPGQAYEQYF	TRBV18	-	TRBJ2-7	TRBD1
TGTGCCAGCAGCTCGCAGACTAGCCGAGGCACAGATACGCAGTATTTT	CASSSQTSRGTDTQYF	TRBV11-3	-	TRBJ2-3	TRBD2
TGTGCCAGCAGCTTAACAGGGGGCATCCCCACTAGCACAGATACGCAGTATTTT	CASSLTGGIPTSTDTQYF	TRBV7-3	-	TRBJ2-3	TRBD1
TGCAGCGTTGAAAGAGGTATGAACACTGAAGCTTTCTTT	CSVERGMNTEAFF	TRBV29-1	-	TRBJ1-1	-
TGCGCCAGTCGGGGGGGTCATGAAGGATACGAGCAGTACTTC	CASRGGHEGYEQYF	TRBV10-1	-	TRBJ2-7	TRBD2
TGTGCCACCAAGGGAATCGGGCAGGGCTTCGACACCGGGGAGCTGTTTTTT	CATKGIGQGFDTGELFF	TRBV24-1	-	TRBJ2-2	-
TGTGCCAGCAGCTTTTGGACAGGGAACACCGGGGAGCTGTTTTTT	CASSFWTGNTGELFF	TRBV5-8	-	TRBJ2-2	TRBD1
TGCGCCAGCAGTGGCGGGGGTTCCAATGAGCAGTTCTTC	CASSGGGSNEQFF	TRBV5-1	-	TRBJ2-1	TRBD2
TGCGCCAGCAGCTTGATCAGAGGCTTCACTGAAGCTTTCTTT	CASSLIRGFTEAFF	TRBV5-1	once	TRBJ1-1	-
TGTGCCACCAGTGATTCGTCACAGGGGCAGTGGTACGGTGAGCAGTTCTTC	CATSDSSQGQWYGEQFF	TRBV24-1	few	TRBJ2-1	TRBD1
TGCGCCAGCAGACAGGGTGCAGGGGCCAATCAGCCCCAGCATTTT	CASRQGAGANQPQHF	TRBV10-2	-	TRBJ1-5	-
TGCGCCAGCAGCACCGCTAGCGGGGGGGCCATCGGGGAGCTGTTTTTT	CASSTASGGAIGELFF	TRBV5-1	-	TRBJ2-2	TRBD2
TGTGCCGGAAAACAGGAGTATAATTCACCCCTCCACTTT	CAGKQEYNSPLHF	TRBV28	-	TRBJ1-6	-
TGTGCCAGCAGGTTACAAGAGGTCGCTGAAAAACTGTTTTTT	CASRLQEVAEKLFF	TRBV2	-	TRBJ1-4	-
TGCGCCAGCAGCCAAGAGGAGGGAGGACGGTGGAGAGACTATGGCTACACCTTC	CASSQEEGGRWRDYGYTF	TRBV4-1	-	TRBJ1-2	-
TGTGCCAGCAGCTGGACGGGACAGGGGGCAAGACCCCTCCACTTT	CASSWTGQGARPLHF	TRBV7-2	-	TRBJ1-6	TRBD1
TGTGCTAGTGGTTTGGCAGACGTAGCAGGGGGCAGGACTGAAGCTTTCTTT	CASGLADVAGGRTEAFF	TRBV12-5	-	TRBJ1-1	TRBD1
TGCGCCAGCAGCTTGCCCGAGTCCTATAACTACAATGAGCAGTTCTTC	CASSLPESYNYNEQFF	TRBV5-1	few	TRBJ2-1	-